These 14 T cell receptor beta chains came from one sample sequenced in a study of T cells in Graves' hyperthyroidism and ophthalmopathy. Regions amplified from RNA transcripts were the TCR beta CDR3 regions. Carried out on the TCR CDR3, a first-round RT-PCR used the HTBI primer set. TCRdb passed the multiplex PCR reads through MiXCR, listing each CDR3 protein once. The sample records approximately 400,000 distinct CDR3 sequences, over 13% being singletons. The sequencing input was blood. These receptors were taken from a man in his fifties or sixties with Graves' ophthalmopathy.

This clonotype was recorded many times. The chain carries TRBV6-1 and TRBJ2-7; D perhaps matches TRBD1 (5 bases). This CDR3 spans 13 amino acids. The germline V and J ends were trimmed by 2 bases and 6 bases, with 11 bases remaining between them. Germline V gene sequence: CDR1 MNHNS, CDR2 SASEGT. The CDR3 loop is CASSERWGGEQYF. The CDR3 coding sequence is TGTGCCAGCAGTGAAAGGTGGGGCGGCGAGCAGTACTTC.

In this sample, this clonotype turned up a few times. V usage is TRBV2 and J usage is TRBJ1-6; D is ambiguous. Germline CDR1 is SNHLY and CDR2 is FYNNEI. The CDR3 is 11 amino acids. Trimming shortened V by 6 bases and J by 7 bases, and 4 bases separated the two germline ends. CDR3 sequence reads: CASSVNSPLHF. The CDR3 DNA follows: TGTGCCAGCAGCGTAAATTCACCCCTCCACTTT.

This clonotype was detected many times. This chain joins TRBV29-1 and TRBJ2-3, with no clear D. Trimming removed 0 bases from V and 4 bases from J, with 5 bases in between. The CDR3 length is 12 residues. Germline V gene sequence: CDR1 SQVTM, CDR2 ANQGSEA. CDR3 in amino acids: CSVEDRADTQYF. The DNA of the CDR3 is TGCAGCGTTGAAGATCGGGCAGATACGCAGTATTTT.

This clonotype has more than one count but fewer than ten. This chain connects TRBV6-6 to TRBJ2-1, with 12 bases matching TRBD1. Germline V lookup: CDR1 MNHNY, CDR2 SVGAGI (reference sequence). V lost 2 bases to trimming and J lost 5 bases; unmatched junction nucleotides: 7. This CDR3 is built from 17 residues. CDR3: CASSYVAGTGGHNEQFF. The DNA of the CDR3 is TGTGCCAGCAGTTACGTTGCCGGGACAGGGGGCCACAATGAGCAGTTCTTC.

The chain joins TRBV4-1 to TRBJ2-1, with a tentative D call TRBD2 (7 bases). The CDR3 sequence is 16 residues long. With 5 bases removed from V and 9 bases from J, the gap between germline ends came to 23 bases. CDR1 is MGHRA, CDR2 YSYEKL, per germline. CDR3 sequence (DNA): TGCGCCAGCAGCTTCCGAGGGGGAGGGCCGTCGGGTGAGCAGTTCTTC. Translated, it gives CASSFRGGGPSGEQFF.

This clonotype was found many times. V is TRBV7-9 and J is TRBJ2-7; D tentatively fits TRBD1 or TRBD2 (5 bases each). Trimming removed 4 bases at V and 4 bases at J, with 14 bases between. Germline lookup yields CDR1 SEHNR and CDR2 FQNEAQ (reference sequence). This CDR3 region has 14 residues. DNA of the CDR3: TGTGCCAGCAGCTCTTCCGGGGCGTCGTACGAGCAGTACTTC. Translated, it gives CASSSSGASYEQYF.

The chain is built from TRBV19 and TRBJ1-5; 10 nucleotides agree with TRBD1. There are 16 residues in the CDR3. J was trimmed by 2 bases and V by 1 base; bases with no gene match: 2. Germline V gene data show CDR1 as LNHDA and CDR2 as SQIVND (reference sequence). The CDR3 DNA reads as TGTGCCAGTAGTATAGTAGGGACAGGGGGCAATCAGCCCCAGCATTTT. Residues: CASSIVGTGGNQPQHF. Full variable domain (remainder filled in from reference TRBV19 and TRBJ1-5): DGGITQSPKYLFRKEGQNVTLSCEQNLNHDAMYWYRQDPGQGLRLIYYSQIVNDFQKGDIAEGYSVSREKKESFPLTVTSAQKNPTAFYLCASSIVGTGGNQPQHFGDGTRLSIL.

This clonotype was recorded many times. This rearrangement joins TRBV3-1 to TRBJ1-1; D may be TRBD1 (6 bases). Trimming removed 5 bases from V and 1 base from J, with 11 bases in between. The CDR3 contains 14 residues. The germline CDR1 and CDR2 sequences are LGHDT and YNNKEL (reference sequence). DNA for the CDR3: TGTGCCAGCAGCACGGGACACCAGAACACTGAAGCTTTCTTT. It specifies CASSTGHQNTEAFF. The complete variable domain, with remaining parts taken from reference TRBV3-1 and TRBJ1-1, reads DTAVSQTPKYLVTQMGNDKSIKCEQNLGHDTMYWYKQDSKKFLKIMFSYNNKELIINETVPNRFSPKSPDKAHLNLHINSLELGDSAVYFCASSTGHQNTEAFFGQGTRLTVV.

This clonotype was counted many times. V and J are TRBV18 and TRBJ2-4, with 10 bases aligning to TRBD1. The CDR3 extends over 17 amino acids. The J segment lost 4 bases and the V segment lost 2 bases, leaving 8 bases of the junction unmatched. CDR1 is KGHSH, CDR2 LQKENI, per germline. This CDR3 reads CASSPSLPGQGKNIQYF. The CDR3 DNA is TGTGCCAGCTCACCATCCCTGCCGGGACAGGGGAAAAACATTCAGTACTTC.

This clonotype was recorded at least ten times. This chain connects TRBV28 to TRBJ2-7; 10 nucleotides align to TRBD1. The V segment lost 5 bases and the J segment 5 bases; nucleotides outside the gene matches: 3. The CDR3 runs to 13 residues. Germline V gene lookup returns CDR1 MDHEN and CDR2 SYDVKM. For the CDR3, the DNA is TGTGCCAGCAGTAGACAGGGGGCCCACGAGCAGTACTTC. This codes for CASSRQGAHEQYF.

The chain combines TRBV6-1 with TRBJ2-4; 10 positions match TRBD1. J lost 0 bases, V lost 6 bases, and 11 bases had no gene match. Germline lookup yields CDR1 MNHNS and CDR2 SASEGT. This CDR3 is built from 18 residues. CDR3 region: CASSPGQGEAGAKNIQYF. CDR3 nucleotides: TGTGCCAGCAGCCCCGGACAGGGGGAGGCCGGAGCCAAAAACATTCAGTACTTC.

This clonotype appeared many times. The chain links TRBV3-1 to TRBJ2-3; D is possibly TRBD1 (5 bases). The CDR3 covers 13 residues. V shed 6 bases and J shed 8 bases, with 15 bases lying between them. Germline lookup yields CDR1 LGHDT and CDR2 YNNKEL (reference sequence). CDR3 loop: CASRNMPQGTQYF. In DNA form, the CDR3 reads TGTGCCAGCAGAAACATGCCCCAGGGTACGCAGTATTTT.

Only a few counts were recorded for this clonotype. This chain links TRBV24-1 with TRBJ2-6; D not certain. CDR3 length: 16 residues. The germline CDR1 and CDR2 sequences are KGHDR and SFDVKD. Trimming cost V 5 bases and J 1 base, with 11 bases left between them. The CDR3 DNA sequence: TGTGCCACCAGTGGGTGGCCCGCATCTGGGGCCAACGTCCTGACTTTC. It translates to CATSGWPASGANVLTF.

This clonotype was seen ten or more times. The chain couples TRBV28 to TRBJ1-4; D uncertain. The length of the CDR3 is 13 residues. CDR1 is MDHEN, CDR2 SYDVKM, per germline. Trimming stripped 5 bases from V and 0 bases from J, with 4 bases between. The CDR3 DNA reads TGTGCCAGCAGTGCCGCAACTAATGAAAAACTGTTTTTT. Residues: CASSAATNEKLFF.